This T cell receptor (beta chain) was observed in a study of blood T cell repertoires in COVID-19 (dated by TCRdb to 2018 to 2021). At the level of the whole study: Collaborator samples came from the United States, Italy and Spain and covered acute and convalescent phases of COVID-19. The prospective study material was composed of cDNA or gDNA derived from T cells, B-cell-depleted T cells, or PBMCs. Deeply sampled blood TCRbeta repertoires from subjects exposed to, actively infected with, or recovered from COVID-19 were included in the dataset. The repertoires were made available in a free public database intended to serve as a resource for research on the immune response to SARS-CoV-2. Samples came from the ongoing ImmuneRACE study (first 160 participants) plus 1,254 subjects from 6 global collaborators. A de-identified subject ID, COVID-19 status, age in years and sex were almost always included in the sample metadata. Where HLA class I and class II types were available, the types were taken from metadata supplied by the sample provider, not from assay-based typing.

CDR1 and CDR2 are drawn from the germline V gene (reference sequence): MNHEY, SMNVEV. From the cysteine up to the phenylalanine, the CDR3 has a length of 14 residues. The retained sequence is limited to the CDR3, 42 bases, with the frame set at the first base. V is shortened by 8 bases, J by 7 bases, and the region joining them spans 15 bases. The immunoSEQ Assay, a bias-controlled multiplex PCR, was used to amplify TCRbeta CDR3 regions from genomic DNA. Under the source paper's analysis protocol: The number of nucleated cells in each sample was estimated from the amplification of reference gene primers within the assay. To quantify the absolute abundance of each unique TCRbeta CDR3 rearrangement, sequence reads were collapsed and filtered. For each sample, productive Simpson clonality was calculated by taking the square root of Simpson's diversity index across productive rearrangements. The table was pulled from immuneACCESS by TCRdb, which kept in-frame rearrangements only. Such tables lose some clones; where checked, under half of the loss comes from unresolved V genes, and the rest has no known cause. The DNA was the basis for D and trimming; V, J and clone size are from that table. For this sample the table gives approximately 98,000 clones, of which roughly 80% were detected only once. Approximately 11% of the sample is taken by the ten largest.

Study-level results and caveats: Clinical and demographic metadata were provided uncurated, with the amount varying by source and participant.

Collaborating institutions collected whole blood in K2EDTA tubes following their own protocols. Collaborator samples were shipped for TCRbeta analysis as frozen whole blood, isolated PBMCs, or DNA extracted from either sample type. As for this clone: Its antigen specificity is not known. Per-base qualities were not stored, and no clone one base away is much larger.

Sequenced material: peripheral blood. This sequence uses TRBV27 and TRBJ1-6; TRBD1 is a weak D gene call, 5 bases matching. The TCR originated in a woman of 80 years or more with acute or convalescent COVID-19. At the DNA level, the sequence is TGTGCCAGCCGCAGGGAGGGCTTAAATTCACCCCTCCACTTT. Translation gives CASRREGLNSPLHF.